The 8 T cell receptor beta chains in this list originate from one sample, sequenced in a study of technical replicates of blood from several donors. The protocol was immunoSEQ multiplex PCR, while the TCRdb copy is restricted to in-frame clones and leaves out a portion. The sample lists about 72,000 clones; nearly 97% were seen once. Sequencing was done on a sample of T cells isolated from PBMCs. The receptors originated from a human donor in good health.

This chain connects TRBV14 to TRBJ2-7, with D possibly being TRBD1 (6 bases). Per the germline V gene, CDR1 is SGHDN and CDR2 is FVKESK. With 6 bases removed from V and 6 bases from J, the gap between germline ends came to 18 bases. CDR3 length: 14 amino acids. CDR3 nucleotides: TGTGCCAGCAGTCCCGGGACACCTTTTGGCGAGCAGTACTTC. Amino acids: CASSPGTPFGEQYF.

This rearrangement joins TRBV15 to TRBJ2-7; perhaps TRBD2 as D (5 bases). Looked up from germline, CDR1 is LNHNV and CDR2 is YYDKDF (reference sequence). The V end was cut by 0 bases, the J end by 3 bases, with 15 bases between. The CDR3 is 16 residues long. The CDR3: CATSRDRTDRGYEQYF. In nucleotides, the CDR3 is TGTGCCACCAGCAGAGATCGTACGGATCGGGGCTACGAGCAGTACTTC. Complete variable domain (other parts from reference TRBV15 and TRBJ2-7): DAMVIQNPRYQVTQFGKPVTLSCSQTLNHNVMYWYQQKSSQAPKLLFHYYDKDFNNEADTPDNFQSRRPNTSFCFLDIRSPGLGDTAMYLCATSRDRTDRGYEQYFGPGTRLTVT.

V usage is TRBV6-1 and J usage is TRBJ2-5, with 10 bases lining up with TRBD1. Trimming took 3 bases from V and 5 from J; bases not matched to a gene: 6. The CDR3 is 15 residues long. Germline V lookup: CDR1 MNHNS, CDR2 SASEGT. The CDR3 sequence: CASSDSGQGGETQYF. The DNA for the CDR3 is TGTGCCAGCAGTGATTCAGGACAGGGGGGGGAGACCCAGTACTTC.

At least ten counts were recorded for this clone. This chain links TRBV20-1 with TRBJ2-4, with D hard to call. Germline V gene sequence: CDR1 DFQATT, CDR2 SNEGSKA (reference sequence). The CDR3 runs to 11 residues. The germline V and J ends were trimmed by 3 bases and 7 bases, with 7 bases remaining between them. CDR3 sequence: CSASVANIQYF. CDR3 bases: TGCAGTGCTAGTGTTGCGAACATTCAGTACTTC.

The rearrangement uses TRBV6-4 and TRBJ2-7; TRBD1 matches 8 bases. The trim removed 5 bases at V and 7 bases at J, leaving 7 bases unmatched. Germline CDR1 and CDR2: MRHNA and SNTAGT. CDR3 length: 13 amino acids. CDR3 sequence (DNA): TGTGCCAGCAGTCGACAGGGGTCGGGGGAGCAGTACTTC. Translating gives CASSRQGSGEQYF.

This clone was observed once. The V and J genes are TRBV15 and TRBJ2-7; D remains unclear. In germline, CDR1 is LNHNV, CDR2 YYDKDF (reference sequence). The CDR3 runs 13 residues. V lost 0 bases and J lost 6, with 9 bases in between. The CDR3 sequence: CATSRDPSFEQYF. CDR3 coding DNA: TGTGCCACCAGCAGAGATCCCAGTTTCGAGCAGTACTTC.

The chain carries TRBV5-1 and TRBJ1-3; D is perhaps TRBD1 (5 bases). This CDR3 spans 14 amino acids. The V end was cut by 4 bases, the J end by 4 bases, with 12 bases between. Germline V gene sequence: CDR1 SGHRS, CDR2 YFSETQ. CDR3 protein: CASSPSGGGNTIYF. CDR3 in DNA: TGCGCCAGCAGCCCGTCCGGGGGGGGAAACACCATATATTTT.

The V call is TRBV18, the J call TRBJ2-2, with 10 bases aligning to TRBD1. CDR3 length: 17 amino acids. The germline V gene has CDR1 KGHSH and CDR2 LQKENI. V trimming: 2 bases; J trimming: 6 bases; junction bases outside the gene matches: 9. Written as DNA, the CDR3 is TGTGCCAGCTCACCAAGAATGGACAGGGGGTTGGCCGGGGAGCTGTTTTTT. Translated, it gives CASSPRMDRGLAGELFF.